The rows below give T cell receptor beta chains drawn from one sample of a study of early T cells in non-severe SARS-CoV-2 infection. TCRdb reprocessed the 5' RACE reads via MiXCR and lists one record per CDR3 protein. The sample carries 90,000 to 130,000 distinct CDR3 sequences, around 12% recorded once. The sequencing used whole blood, collected at baseline. The receptors were gathered from an adult who was a healthcare worker with PCR-confirmed SARS-CoV-2 infection or an uninfected control (not recorded which). The CDR3 runs from the conserved cysteine through the conserved F or W. The D gene is left open where the match is weak. Only part of the rows carry a size: once, few, many, or a class if the clone is expanded.

TRBJ2-3	many	TRBD1	TRBV20-1	CSARGQGADTQYF	TGCAGTGCTAGGGGACAGGGGGCAGATACGCAGTATTTT
TRBJ1-1	.	TRBD1	TRBV28	CASSGTGMNTEAFF	TGTGCCAGCAGTGGGACAGGGATGAACACTGAAGCTTTCTTT
TRBJ2-2	few	TRBD1	TRBV4-1	CASSHRIRGLGTGELFF	TGCGCCAGCAGCCACCGAATCAGGGGGCTGGGAACCGGGGAGCTGTTTTTT
TRBJ2-5	few	TRBD2	TRBV5-6	CASSLVAGGRETQYF	TGTGCCAGCAGCTTGGTAGCGGGGGGGCGCGAGACCCAGTACTTC
TRBJ2-1	.	.	TRBV5-1	CASSLNAAGYNEQFF	TGCGCCAGCAGCTTGAACGCCGCCGGGTACAATGAGCAGTTCTTC
TRBJ1-5	.	.	TRBV18	CASSPPGHSNQPQHF	TGTGCCAGCTCACCACCGGGGCATAGCAATCAGCCCCAGCATTTT
TRBJ1-5	many	TRBD1	TRBV20-1	CSARDSLFRDRAGSQPQHF	TGCAGTGCTAGAGATTCTTTATTCCGAGACAGGGCGGGTAGCCAGCCCCAGCATTTT
TRBJ2-7	few	.	TRBV6-1	CASSAGTLSSYEQYF	TGTGCCAGCAGTGCCGGGACACTTAGCTCCTACGAGCAGTACTTC
TRBJ1-1	.	.	TRBV27	CASSVKPGLEAFF	TGTGCCAGCAGTGTTAAACCAGGGTTAGAAGCTTTCTTT
TRBJ2-7	.	.	TRBV7-9	CASSPQNF	TGTGCCAGCAGCCCCCAGAACTTC
TRBJ2-1	many	.	TRBV12-3/TRBV12-4	CASSLVNEQFF	TGTGCCAGCAGTTTAGTAAATGAGCAGTTCTTC
TRBJ1-4	.	TRBD1	TRBV7-9	CASSSDRSGEKLFF	TGTGCCAGCAGCTCGGACAGGTCGGGAGAAAAACTGTTTTTT
TRBJ2-1	.	TRBD2	TRBV5-6	CASSSTSGGSYNEQFF	TGTGCCAGCAGCTCGACTAGCGGGGGGTCCTACAATGAGCAGTTCTTC
TRBJ2-7	many	TRBD1	TRBV7-2	CASSLGQVYEQYF	TGTGCCAGCAGCCTAGGACAGGTCTACGAGCAGTACTTC
TRBJ2-2	few	.	TRBV6-1	CASSVGYTGELFF	TGTGCCAGCTCCGTAGGGTACACCGGGGAGCTGTTTTTT
TRBJ2-5	.	.	TRBV4-1	CASSQVAGGETQYF	TGCGCCAGCAGCCAAGTGGCCGGGGGAGAGACCCAGTACTTC
TRBJ2-3	few	TRBD2	TRBV11-2	CASSPSGIPNTYF	TGTGCCAGCAGCCCAAGCGGGATTCCCAACACGTATTTT
TRBJ1-1	.	.	TRBV7-3	CASSLDGLNTEAFF	TGTGCCAGCAGCTTAGACGGGTTGAACACTGAAGCTTTCTTT
TRBJ1-1	many	TRBD1	TRBV20-1	CSAETGGMNTEAFF	TGCAGTGCTGAGACAGGGGGTATGAACACTGAAGCTTTCTTT
TRBJ1-1	.	.	TRBV7-9	CASSLGTAITEAFF	TGTGCCAGCAGCTTAGGGACAGCGATCACTGAAGCTTTCTTT
TRBJ1-2	many	.	TRBV5-1	CASSAHETSGYTF	TGCGCCAGCAGTGCCCATGAAACATCTGGCTACACCTTC
TRBJ1-4	few	.	TRBV2	CASSEIIGGAGKLFF	TGTGCCAGCAGTGAAATCATTGGAGGGGCAGGAAAACTGTTTTTT
TRBJ2-2	.	.	TRBV12-3/TRBV12-4	CASSWAYRDTGELFF	TGTGCCAGCAGTTGGGCATACAGGGACACCGGGGAGCTGTTTTTT
TRBJ2-4	few	.	TRBV6-6	CASSYLTRTVDPKNIQYF	TGTGCCAGCAGTTACTTAACCAGGACAGTTGACCCCAAAAACATTCAGTACTTC
TRBJ2-3	.	.	TRBV18	CASSPWLGMKSTDTQYF	TGTGCCAGCTCACCGTGGTTGGGTATGAAGAGCACAGATACGCAGTATTTT
TRBJ1-2	many	.	TRBV6-2/TRBV6-3	CASTGTAANYGYTF	TGTGCCAGCACCGGGACGGCGGCTAACTATGGCTACACCTTC
TRBJ2-1	.	TRBD1	TRBV24-1	CATSDPGQGANEQFF	TGTGCCACCAGTGATCCCGGACAGGGTGCGAATGAGCAGTTCTTC
TRBJ1-1	few	.	TRBV2	CASTTDRMNTEAFF	TGTGCCAGCACTACCGACAGGATGAACACTGAAGCTTTCTTT
TRBJ2-5	few	TRBD1	TRBV12-3/TRBV12-4	CASSSGQPQETQYF	TGTGCCAGCAGCTCGGGACAGCCGCAAGAGACCCAGTACTTC
TRBJ1-1	few	.	TRBV14	CASSREGWGAEAFF	TGTGCCAGCAGCCGCGAGGGTTGGGGCGCTGAAGCTTTCTTT
TRBJ1-6	many	TRBD1	TRBV12-3/TRBV12-4	CASTGGQGYSPLHF	TGTGCCAGCACCGGGGGACAGGGGTATTCACCCCTCCACTTT
TRBJ1-3	.	.	TRBV11-1	CASSLGVVRDNTIYF	TGTGCCAGCAGCTTGGGAGTCGTCCGAGACAACACCATATATTTT
TRBJ2-1	few	TRBD1	TRBV29-1	CSVDDKRDRSYNEQFF	TGCAGCGTTGACGATAAACGGGACAGATCCTACAATGAGCAGTTCTTC
TRBJ1-4	.	.	TRBV5-1	CASSLERASREKLFF	TGCGCCAGCAGCTTGGAGAGGGCATCGCGAGAAAAACTGTTTTTT
TRBJ2-1	many	TRBD2	TRBV6-2/TRBV6-3	CASSYEVAGSSYNEQFF	TGTGCCAGCAGTTATGAGGTAGCGGGCAGCTCCTACAATGAGCAGTTCTTC
TRBJ1-5	few	TRBD1	TRBV7-9	CASSLEGASNQPQHF	TGTGCCAGCAGCTTAGAGGGGGCTAGCAATCAGCCCCAGCATTTT
TRBJ2-1	.	.	TRBV4-1	CASSHPPRGAREQFF	TGCGCCAGCAGCCATCCTCCTAGGGGGGCACGAGAGCAGTTCTTC
TRBJ1-1	many	.	TRBV30	CAWSVTSSAFF	TGTGCCTGGAGTGTAACCTCCTCAGCTTTCTTT
TRBJ2-3	.	.	TRBV28	CASSSRVSTDTQYF	TGTGCCAGCAGCAGCAGGGTTTCGACAGATACGCAGTATTTT
TRBJ1-2	few	TRBD1	TRBV27	CASSSPSTGYGYTF	TGTGCCAGCAGTTCCCCCTCGACAGGGTATGGCTACACCTTC
TRBJ2-1	few	.	TRBV9	CASSYRDSQNEQFF	TGTGCCAGCAGTTACCGGGACTCCCAGAATGAGCAGTTCTTC
TRBJ2-7	.	TRBD1	TRBV6-1	CASSEGQGQDYEQYF	TGTGCCAGCAGTGAAGGACAGGGGCAAGACTACGAGCAGTACTTC
TRBJ2-3	medium-sized	.	TRBV29-1	CSPRVGAGADTQYF	TGCAGCCCGCGGGTAGGGGCAGGAGCAGATACGCAGTATTTT
TRBJ2-3	few	.	TRBV2	CASRDPTQVDTQYF	TGTGCCAGCAGAGACCCAACCCAAGTGGATACGCAGTATTTT
TRBJ1-5	.	.	TRBV18	CASSPVLGIGNQPQHF	TGTGCCAGCTCACCAGTCCTTGGGATAGGCAATCAGCCCCAGCATTTT
TRBJ2-7	.	.	TRBV24-1	CATSDSGGQGTYEQYF	TGTGCCACCAGTGACAGCGGGGGACAGGGAACCTACGAGCAGTACTTC
TRBJ2-1	few	TRBD2	TRBV12-3/TRBV12-4	CASTLRTSGTSEQFF	TGTGCCAGCACCCTCAGGACTAGCGGGACAAGTGAGCAGTTCTTC
TRBJ2-5	many	TRBD2	TRBV5-1	CASSYGLAGQETQYF	TGCGCCAGCAGCTACGGATTAGCGGGACAAGAGACCCAGTACTTC
TRBJ2-7	few	TRBD1	TRBV20-1	CSAGQGDREQYF	TGCAGTGCCGGACAGGGGGATCGCGAGCAGTACTTC
TRBJ2-7	.	.	TRBV18	CASSPPGNTRRGEQYF	TGTGCCAGCTCACCACCAGGGAACACTAGACGCGGCGAGCAGTACTTC
TRBJ2-7	.	.	TRBV6-5	CASSSQGSYEQYF	TGTGCCAGCAGCTCACAAGGGTCCTACGAGCAGTACTTC
TRBJ1-1	many	.	TRBV5-5	CASSFRETTEAFF	TGTGCCAGCAGCTTTCGGGAGACCACTGAAGCTTTCTTT
TRBJ2-7	many	TRBD2	TRBV12-3/TRBV12-4	CASSSTGFGGGRVDEQYF	TGTGCCAGCAGTTCCACCGGATTCGGGGGGGGCAGGGTCGACGAGCAGTACTTC
TRBJ1-2	many	.	TRBV14	CASSATGSGHGYTF	TGTGCCAGCAGCGCGACAGGATCTGGCCATGGCTACACCTTC